This T cell receptor (beta chain) was sequenced for a study of T cells after yellow fever vaccination. Remarks on this clonotype: The target antigen is unknown.

Study-level results: Although most clonotypes did not, a small share appeared in both CD4 and CD8 compartments.

Trimming removed 0 bases at V and 0 bases at J, with 9 bases between. Germline assignment: CDR1 SGHRS and CDR2 YFSETQ. The CDR3 covers 15 residues. TCRdb ran MiXCR on the 5' RACE reads and lists one entry per CDR3 protein. This table has some 560,000 distinct CDR3 sequences, around 16% appearing once. The receptor comes from a man younger than 35 who received the YFV17D yellow fever vaccine. The rearrangement uses TRBV5-1 and TRBJ1-1, with D hard to call. This specimen was PBMCs, taken about 5 days after the first yellow fever vaccination. CDR3 sequence (DNA): TGCGCCAGCAGCTTGGGCAAGGAGTTGAACACTGAAGCTTTCTTT. Encoded protein: CASSLGKELNTEAFF. Full variable domain (rest looked up from reference TRBV5-1 and TRBJ1-1): KAGVTQTPRYLIKTRGQQVTLSCSPISGHRSVSWYQQTPGQGLQFLFEYFSETQRNKGNFPGRFSGRQFSNSRSEMNVSTLELGDSALYLCASSLGKELNTEAFFGQGTRLTVV.